This T cell receptor beta chain is drawn from a study of long-term antiretroviral therapy in people with HIV. Study results and caveats: ART-treated samples gained diversity yet remained below transplant donor controls.

Treatment for every participant with HIV took place in the United States. The samples, holding roughly 0.9-10 million cryopreserved PBMC, were thawed before DNA extraction was carried out. The authors ran the immunoSEQ assay, v3.0, at survey level. Sequencing was intended to reach about 35,000-50,000 T-cell genomes per sample. Method: immunoSEQ multiplex PCR; TCRdb's copy keeps in-frame clones and lacks some. There are around 43,000 clones in the sample; approximately 94% occur only once, and 2% to 2.5% lies in the top ten. For this clone: Its antigen is currently unknown.

Trimming removed 2 bases at V and 6 bases at J, with 8 bases between. CDR3 length: 14 residues. Germline values: CDR1 SGHAT, CDR2 FQNNGV. The chain links TRBV11-2 to TRBJ1-6; TRBD1 might be the D (6 bases). This material consisted of unsorted PBMCs, taken just over 9 years after starting antiretroviral therapy. The receptor was isolated from a man younger than 45 with HIV. In nucleotides, the CDR3 is TGTGCCAGCAGCTTAAACAGGGTTAATTCACCCCTCCACTTT. It encodes CASSLNRVNSPLHF.